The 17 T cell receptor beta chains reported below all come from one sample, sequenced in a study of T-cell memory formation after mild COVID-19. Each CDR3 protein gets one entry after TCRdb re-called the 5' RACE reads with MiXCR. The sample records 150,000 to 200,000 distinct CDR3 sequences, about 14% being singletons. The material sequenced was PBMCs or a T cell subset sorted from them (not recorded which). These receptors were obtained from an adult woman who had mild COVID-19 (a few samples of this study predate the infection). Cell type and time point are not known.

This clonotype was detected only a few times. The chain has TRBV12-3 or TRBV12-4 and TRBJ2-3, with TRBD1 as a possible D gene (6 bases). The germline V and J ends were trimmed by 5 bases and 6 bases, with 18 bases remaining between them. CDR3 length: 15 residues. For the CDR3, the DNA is TGTGCCAGCAGTCTAATATCAGGGGTCGGGGATACGCAGTATTTT. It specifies CASSLISGVGDTQYF.

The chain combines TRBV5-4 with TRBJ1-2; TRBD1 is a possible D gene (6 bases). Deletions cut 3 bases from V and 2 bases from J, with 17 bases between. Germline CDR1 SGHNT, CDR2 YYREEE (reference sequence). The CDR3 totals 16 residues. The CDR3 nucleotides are TGTGCCAGCAGCTCTTCGGGACAATACTTCAACTATGGCTACACCTTC. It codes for CASSSSGQYFNYGYTF.

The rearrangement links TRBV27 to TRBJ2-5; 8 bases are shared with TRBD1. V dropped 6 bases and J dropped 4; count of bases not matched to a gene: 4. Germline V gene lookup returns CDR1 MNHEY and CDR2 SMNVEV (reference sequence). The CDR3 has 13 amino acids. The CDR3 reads CASSGQGTETQYF. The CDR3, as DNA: TGTGCCAGCAGCGGACAGGGTACAGAGACCCAGTACTTC.

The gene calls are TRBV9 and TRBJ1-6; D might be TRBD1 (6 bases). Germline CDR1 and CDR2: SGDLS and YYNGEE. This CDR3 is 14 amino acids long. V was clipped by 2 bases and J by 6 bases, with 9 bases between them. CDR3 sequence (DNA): TGTGCCAGCAGCGTTACAGGGATTAATTCACCCCTCCACTTT. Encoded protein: CASSVTGINSPLHF.

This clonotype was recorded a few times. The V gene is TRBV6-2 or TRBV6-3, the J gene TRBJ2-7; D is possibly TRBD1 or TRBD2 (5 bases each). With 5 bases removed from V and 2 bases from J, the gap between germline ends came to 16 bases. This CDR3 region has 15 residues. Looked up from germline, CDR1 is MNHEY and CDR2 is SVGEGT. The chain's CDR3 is CASSPRLGVAYEQYF. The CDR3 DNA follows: TGTGCCAGCAGTCCCCGACTGGGGGTCGCCTACGAGCAGTACTTC.

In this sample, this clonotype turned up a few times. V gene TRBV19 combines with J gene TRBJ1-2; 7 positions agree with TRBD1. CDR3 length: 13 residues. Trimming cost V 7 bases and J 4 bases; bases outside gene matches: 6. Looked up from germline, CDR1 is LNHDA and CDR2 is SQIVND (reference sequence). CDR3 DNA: TGTGCCAGTACTCCGACAGGGATCTATGGCTACACCTTC. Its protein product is CASTPTGIYGYTF.

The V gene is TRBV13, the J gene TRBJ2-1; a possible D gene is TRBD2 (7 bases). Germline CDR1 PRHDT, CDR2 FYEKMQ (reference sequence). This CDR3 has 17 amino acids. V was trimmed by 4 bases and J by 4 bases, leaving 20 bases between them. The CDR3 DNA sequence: TGTGCCAGCAGCTCCCCGGGGGGTGGGGGCCCGTACAATGAGCAGTTCTTC. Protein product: CASSSPGGGGPYNEQFF.

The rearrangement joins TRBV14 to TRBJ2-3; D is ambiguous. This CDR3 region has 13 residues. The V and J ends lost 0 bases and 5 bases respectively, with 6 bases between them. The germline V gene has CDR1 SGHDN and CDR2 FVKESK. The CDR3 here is CASSQDIRDTQYF. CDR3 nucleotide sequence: TGTGCCAGCAGCCAAGACATTAGAGATACGCAGTATTTT. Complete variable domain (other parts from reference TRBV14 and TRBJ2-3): EAGVTQFPSHSVIEKGQTVTLRCDPISGHDNLYWYRRVMGKEIKFLLHFVKESKQDESGMPNNRFLAERTGGTYSTLKVQPAELEDSGVYFCASSQDIRDTQYFGPGTRLTVL.

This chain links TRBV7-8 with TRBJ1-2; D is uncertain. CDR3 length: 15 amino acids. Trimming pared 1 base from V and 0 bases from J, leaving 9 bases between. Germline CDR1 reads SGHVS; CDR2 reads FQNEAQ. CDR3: CASSLGTLANYGYTF. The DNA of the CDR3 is TGTGCCAGCAGCTTAGGGACCTTAGCTAACTATGGCTACACCTTC.

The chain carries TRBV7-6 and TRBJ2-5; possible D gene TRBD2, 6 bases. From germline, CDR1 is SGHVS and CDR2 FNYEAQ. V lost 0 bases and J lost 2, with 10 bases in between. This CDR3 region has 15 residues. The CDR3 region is CASSLASAGQETQYF. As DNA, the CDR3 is TGTGCCAGCAGCTTAGCGAGCGCGGGACAAGAGACCCAGTACTTC.

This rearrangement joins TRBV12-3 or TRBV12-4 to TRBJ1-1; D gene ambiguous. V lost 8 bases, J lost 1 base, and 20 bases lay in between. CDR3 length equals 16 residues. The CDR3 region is CASDPWAEEGNTEAFF. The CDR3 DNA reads TGTGCCAGCGACCCTTGGGCCGAGGAAGGGAACACTGAAGCTTTCTTT.

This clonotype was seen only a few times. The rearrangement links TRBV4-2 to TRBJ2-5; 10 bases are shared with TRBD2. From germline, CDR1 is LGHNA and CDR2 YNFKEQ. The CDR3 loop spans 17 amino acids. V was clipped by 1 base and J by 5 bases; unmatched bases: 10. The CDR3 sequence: CASSQGDIAGGGETQYF. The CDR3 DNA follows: TGTGCCAGCAGCCAAGGCGATATAGCGGGGGGAGGGGAGACCCAGTACTTC.

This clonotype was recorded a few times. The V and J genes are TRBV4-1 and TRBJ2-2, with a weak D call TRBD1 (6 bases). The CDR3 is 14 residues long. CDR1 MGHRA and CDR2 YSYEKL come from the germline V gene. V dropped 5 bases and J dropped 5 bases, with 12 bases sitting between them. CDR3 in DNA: TGCGCCAGCAGCTCTACAGGGTTAACCGGGGAGCTGTTTTTT. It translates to CASSSTGLTGELFF.

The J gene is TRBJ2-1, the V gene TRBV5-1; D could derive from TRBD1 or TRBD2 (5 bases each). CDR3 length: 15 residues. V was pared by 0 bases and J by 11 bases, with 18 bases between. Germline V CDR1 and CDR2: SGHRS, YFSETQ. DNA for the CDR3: TGCGCCAGCAGCTTGGGGGTGGGACGGGACCCCAAGCAGTTCTTC. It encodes CASSLGVGRDPKQFF.

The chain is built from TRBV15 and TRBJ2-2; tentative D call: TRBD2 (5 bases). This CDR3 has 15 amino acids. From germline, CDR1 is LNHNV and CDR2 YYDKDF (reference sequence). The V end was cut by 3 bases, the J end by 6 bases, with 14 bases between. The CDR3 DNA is TGTGCCACCAGCAGGACTTTTGGAGCGGCCGGGGAGCTGTTTTTT. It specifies CATSRTFGAAGELFF.

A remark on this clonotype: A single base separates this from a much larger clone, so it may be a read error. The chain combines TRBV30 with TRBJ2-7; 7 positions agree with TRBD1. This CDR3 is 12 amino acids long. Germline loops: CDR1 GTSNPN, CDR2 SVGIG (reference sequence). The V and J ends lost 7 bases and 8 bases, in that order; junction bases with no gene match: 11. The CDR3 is CASRDSLAKQYF. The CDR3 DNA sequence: TGTGCCTCGAGGGACAGTCTTGCCAAGCAGTACTTC.

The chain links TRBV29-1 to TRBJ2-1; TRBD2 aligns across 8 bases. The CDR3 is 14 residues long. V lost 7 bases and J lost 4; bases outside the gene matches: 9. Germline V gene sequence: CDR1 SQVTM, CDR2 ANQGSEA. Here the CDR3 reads CSADSGKSYNEQFF. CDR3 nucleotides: TGCAGCGCCGATAGCGGGAAGAGTTACAATGAGCAGTTCTTC.